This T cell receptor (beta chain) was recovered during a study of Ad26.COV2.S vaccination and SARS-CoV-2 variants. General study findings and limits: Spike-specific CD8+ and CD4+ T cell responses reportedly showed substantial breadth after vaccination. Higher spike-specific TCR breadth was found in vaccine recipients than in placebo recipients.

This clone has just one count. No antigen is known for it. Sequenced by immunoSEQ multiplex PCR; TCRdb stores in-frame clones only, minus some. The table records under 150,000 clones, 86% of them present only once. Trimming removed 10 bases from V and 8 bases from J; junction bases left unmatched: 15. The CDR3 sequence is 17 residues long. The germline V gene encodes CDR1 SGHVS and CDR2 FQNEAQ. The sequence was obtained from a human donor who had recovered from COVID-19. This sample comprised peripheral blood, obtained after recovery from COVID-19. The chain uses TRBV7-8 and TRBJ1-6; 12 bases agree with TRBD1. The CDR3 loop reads CATQKPGTGGMHSPLHF. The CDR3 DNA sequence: TGTGCCACCCAAAAACCCGGGACAGGGGGCATGCATTCACCCCTCCACTTT.